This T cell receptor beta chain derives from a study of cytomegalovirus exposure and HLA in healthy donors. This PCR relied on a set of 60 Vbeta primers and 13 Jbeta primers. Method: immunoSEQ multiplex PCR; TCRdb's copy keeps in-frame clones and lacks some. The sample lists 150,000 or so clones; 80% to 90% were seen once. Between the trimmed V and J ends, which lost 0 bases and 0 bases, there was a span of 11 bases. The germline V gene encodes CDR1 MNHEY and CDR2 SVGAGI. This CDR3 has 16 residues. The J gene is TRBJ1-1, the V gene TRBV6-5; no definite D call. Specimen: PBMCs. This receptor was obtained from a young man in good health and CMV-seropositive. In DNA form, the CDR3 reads TGTGCCAGCAGTTACTCGAATCACAGAGTGAACACTGAAGCTTTCTTT. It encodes CASSYSNHRVNTEAFF.